This TCR beta chain was identified in a study of blood T cell repertoires in COVID-19. The CDR3 is 13 residues long. Germline V gives CDR1 PRHDT, CDR2 FYEKMQ (reference sequence). V lost 5 bases, J lost 4 bases, and 11 bases lay in between. TCRdb's copy holds only in-frame clones and misses some; the assay was immunoSEQ multiplex PCR. This repertoire shows approximately 300,000 clones, 85% to 95% found once; its top ten account for around 3.9%. The rearrangement uses TRBV13 and TRBJ2-5; perhaps TRBD2 as D (5 bases). The specimen was PBMCs or T cells enriched from blood (not recorded which). This receptor was identified in a woman aged 25 to 39 who had been exposed to COVID-19. The CDR3: CASSTRRGETQYF. The CDR3 DNA follows: TGTGCCAGCAGCACCCGACGGGGAGAGACCCAGTACTTC. Supplemented by reference TRBV13 and TRBJ2-5, the full variable domain reads AAGVIQSPRHLIKEKRETATLKCYPIPRHDTVYWYQQGPGQDPQFLISFYEKMQSDKGSIPDRFSAQQFSDYHSELNMSSLELGDSALYFCASSTRRGETQYFGPGTRLLVL.